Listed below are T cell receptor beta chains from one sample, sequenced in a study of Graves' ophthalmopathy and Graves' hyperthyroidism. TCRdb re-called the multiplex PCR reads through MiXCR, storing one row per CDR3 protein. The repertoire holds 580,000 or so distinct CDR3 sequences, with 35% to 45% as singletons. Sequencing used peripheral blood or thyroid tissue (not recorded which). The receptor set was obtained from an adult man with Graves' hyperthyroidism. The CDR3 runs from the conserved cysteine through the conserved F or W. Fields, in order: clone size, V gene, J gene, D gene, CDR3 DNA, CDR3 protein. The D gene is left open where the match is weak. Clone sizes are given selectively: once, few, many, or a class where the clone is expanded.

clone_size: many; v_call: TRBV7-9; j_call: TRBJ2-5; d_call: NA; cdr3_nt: TGTGCCAGCAGCGCCGCCGCGTACCAAGAGACCCAGTACTTC; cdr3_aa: CASSAAAYQETQYF
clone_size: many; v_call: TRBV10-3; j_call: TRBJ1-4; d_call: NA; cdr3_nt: TGTGCCATCAGCGACTCAGGGGCCCCGAATGAAAAACTGTTTTTT; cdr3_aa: CAISDSGAPNEKLFF
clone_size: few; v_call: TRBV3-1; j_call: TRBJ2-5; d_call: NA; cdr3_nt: TGTGCCAGCAGCCAAGCCCTGAGACAAGAGACCCAGTACTTC; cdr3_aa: CASSQALRQETQYF
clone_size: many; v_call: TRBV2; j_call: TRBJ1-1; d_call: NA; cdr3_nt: TGTGCCAGCGGGGTGGGGGGCGCGGTGACTGAAGCTTTCTTT; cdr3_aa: CASGVGGAVTEAFF
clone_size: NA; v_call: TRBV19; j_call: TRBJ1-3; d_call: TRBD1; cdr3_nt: TGTGCCAGTAGTACGCCGGACAGGGGTTTCTCTGGAAACACCATATATTTT; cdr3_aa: CASSTPDRGFSGNTIYF
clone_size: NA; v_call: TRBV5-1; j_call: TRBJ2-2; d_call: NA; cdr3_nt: TGCGCCAACAGCTTGGTGTCAGGAAGGACCGGGGAGCTGTTTTTT; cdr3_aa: CANSLVSGRTGELFF
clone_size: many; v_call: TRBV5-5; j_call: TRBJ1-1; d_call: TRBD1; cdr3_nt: TGTGCCAGCAGCGCCCGGACAGGCGTGATGAACACTGAAGCTTTCTTT; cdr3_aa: CASSARTGVMNTEAFF
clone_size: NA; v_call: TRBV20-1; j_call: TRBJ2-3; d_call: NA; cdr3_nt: TGCAGTGCTCTCAGGGCCGGCGCGTCTAGCACAGATACGCAGTATTTT; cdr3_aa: CSALRAGASSTDTQYF
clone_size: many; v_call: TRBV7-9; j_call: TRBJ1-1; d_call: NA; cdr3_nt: TGTGCCAGCAGCGCAGGGGATTTTAGAGCTTTCTTT; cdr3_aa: CASSAGDFRAFF
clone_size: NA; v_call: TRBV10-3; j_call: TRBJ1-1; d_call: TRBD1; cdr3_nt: TGTGCCACCCTTAAGAGACAGGGGGTTGTTATGAACACTGAAGCTTTCTTT; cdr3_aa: CATLKRQGVVMNTEAFF
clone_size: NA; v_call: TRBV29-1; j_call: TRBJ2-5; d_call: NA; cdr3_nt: TGCAGCGTTGCGCCAGGGGGGTCAGGCGAGCAGTACCAAGAGACCCAGTACTTC; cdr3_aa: CSVAPGGSGEQYQETQYF
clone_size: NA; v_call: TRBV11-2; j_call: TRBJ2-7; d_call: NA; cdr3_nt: TGTGCCACGGCTCGAGGTGCGCTCTACGAGCAGTACTTT; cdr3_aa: CATARGALYEQYF
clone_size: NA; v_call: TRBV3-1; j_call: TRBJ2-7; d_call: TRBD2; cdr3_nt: TGTGCCAGCAGTTACACCGGGACTAGCGTCGAGCAGTACTTC; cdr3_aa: CASSYTGTSVEQYF
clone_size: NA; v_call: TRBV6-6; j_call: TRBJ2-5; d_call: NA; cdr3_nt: TGTGCCAGCAGTGAAGATGGGAGGGGGCAGCCCCAGTACTTC; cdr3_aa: CASSEDGRGQPQYF
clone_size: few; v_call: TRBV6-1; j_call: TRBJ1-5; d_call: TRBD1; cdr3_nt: TGTGCCAGCAGTGAAGTCGTCCCCTTAGGGACAGGGGGGAATCAGCCCCAGCATTTT; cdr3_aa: CASSEVVPLGTGGNQPQHF
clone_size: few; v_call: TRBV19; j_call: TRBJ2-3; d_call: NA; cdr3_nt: TGTGCCAGCAGTAGCAGCGGTAGCACAGATACGCAGTATTTT; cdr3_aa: CASSSSGSTDTQYF
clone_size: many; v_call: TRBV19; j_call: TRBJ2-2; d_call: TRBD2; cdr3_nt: TGTGCCAGTAGTATGGGACTAGCGGGAGCCACCGGGGAGCTGTTTTTT; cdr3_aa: CASSMGLAGATGELFF
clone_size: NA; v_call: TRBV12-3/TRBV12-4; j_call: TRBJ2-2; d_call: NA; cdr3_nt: TGTGCCAGCAGCCCCGTTATGGGGGCGGGCACCGGGGAGCTGTTTTTT; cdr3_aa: CASSPVMGAGTGELFF
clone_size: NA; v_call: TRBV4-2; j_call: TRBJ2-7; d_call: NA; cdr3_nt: TGTGCCAGCAGCCGGCAGGGTAAGGGCTCCTACGAGCAGTACTTC; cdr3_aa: CASSRQGKGSYEQYF
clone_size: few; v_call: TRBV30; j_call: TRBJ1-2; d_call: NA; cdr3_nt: TGTGCCTGGAGTTTGCTGGATGGCTACACCTTC; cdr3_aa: CAWSLLDGYTF
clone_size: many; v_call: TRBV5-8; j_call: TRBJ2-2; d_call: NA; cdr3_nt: TGTGCCAGCAGCTATTGGAACAGGGTCAACACCGGGGAGCTGTTTTTT; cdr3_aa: CASSYWNRVNTGELFF
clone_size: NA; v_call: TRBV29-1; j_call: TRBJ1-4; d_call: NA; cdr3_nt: TGCAGCGCAATAACAGGGAGGGATAATGAAAAACTGTTTTTT; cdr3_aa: CSAITGRDNEKLFF
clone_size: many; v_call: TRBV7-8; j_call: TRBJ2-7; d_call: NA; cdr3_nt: TGTGCCAGCAGCTTTGAAGAACTCCTCGGCGGTGAGCAGTACTTC; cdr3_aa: CASSFEELLGGEQYF
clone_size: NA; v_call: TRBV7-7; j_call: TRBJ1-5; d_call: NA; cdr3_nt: TGTGCCAGCGGGGTCGTTGGCAATCAGCCCCAGCATTTT; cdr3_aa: CASGVVGNQPQHF
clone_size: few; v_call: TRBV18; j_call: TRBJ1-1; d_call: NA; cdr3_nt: TGTGCCAGCTCCCGCAATTCGAACACTGAAGCTTTCTTT; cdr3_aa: CASSRNSNTEAFF
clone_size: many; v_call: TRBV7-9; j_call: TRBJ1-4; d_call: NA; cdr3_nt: TGTGCAGCCCAGGGAAGTCGCGAAAAACTGTTTTTT; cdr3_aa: CAAQGSREKLFF
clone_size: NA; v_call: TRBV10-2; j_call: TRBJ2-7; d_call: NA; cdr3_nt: TGCGCCAGCAGTGTCTCAGGTGGCGAGCAGTACTTC; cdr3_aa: CASSVSGGEQYF
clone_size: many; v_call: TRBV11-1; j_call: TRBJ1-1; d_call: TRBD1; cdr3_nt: TGTGCCAGCAGCTTATATACAGGGGGCACTGAAGCTTTCTTT; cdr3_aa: CASSLYTGGTEAFF
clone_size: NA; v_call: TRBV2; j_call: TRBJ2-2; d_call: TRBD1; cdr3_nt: TGTGCCAGCTCACCATCGGGACAGGGTTGGAACACCGGGGAGCTGTTTTTT; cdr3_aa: CASSPSGQGWNTGELFF
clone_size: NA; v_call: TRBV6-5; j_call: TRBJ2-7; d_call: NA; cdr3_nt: TGTGCCAGCAGACCCCGGACCAGGGCCCCCTATTCCTACGAGCAGTACTTC; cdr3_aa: CASRPRTRAPYSYEQYF
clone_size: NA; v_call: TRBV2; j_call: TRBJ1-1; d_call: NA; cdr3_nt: TGTGCCAGCAGTTTAGCACGGGGCACTGAAGCTTCCTTT; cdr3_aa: CASSLARGTEASF
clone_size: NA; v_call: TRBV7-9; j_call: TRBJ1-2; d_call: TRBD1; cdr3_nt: TGTGCCAGCAGCTCAGGGACAGCATCGTTTGGCTACACCTTC; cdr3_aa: CASSSGTASFGYTF
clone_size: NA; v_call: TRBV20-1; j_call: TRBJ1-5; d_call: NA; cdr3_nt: TGCAGTGCTAGAGATGGGGTAAGCAATCAGCCCCAGCATTTT; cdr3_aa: CSARDGVSNQPQHF
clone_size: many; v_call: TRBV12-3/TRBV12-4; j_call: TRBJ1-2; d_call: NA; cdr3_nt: TGTGCCAGCAGTTTTAGTGTCGGCTATGGCTACACCTTC; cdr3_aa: CASSFSVGYGYTF
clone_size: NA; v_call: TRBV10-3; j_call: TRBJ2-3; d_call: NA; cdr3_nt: TGTGCCATCAGTGAGTCCACGGCCGGGGTCGGAGATACGCAGTATTTT; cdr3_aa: CAISESTAGVGDTQYF
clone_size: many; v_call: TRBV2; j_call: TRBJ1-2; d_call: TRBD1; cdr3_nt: TGTGCCAGCAGGGGGGACAGGAGTAACTATGGCTACACCTTC; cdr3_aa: CASRGDRSNYGYTF
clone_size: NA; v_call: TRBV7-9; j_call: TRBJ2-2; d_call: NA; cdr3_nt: TGTGCCAGCAGCTTGGCGACAGCCTACAATGAGCAGTTTTTT; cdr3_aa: CASSLATAYNEQFF
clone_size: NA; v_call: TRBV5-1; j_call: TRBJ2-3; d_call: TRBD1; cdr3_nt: TGCGCCAGCAGCTCCTCTTTGGCGGGGACAGGGAGTTCGGATACGCAGTATTTT; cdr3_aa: CASSSSLAGTGSSDTQYF
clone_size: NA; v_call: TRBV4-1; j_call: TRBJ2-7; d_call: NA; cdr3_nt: TGCGCCAGCAGCCAAGATCACCAGGGGAGATACTACGAGCAGTACTTC; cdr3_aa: CASSQDHQGRYYEQYF
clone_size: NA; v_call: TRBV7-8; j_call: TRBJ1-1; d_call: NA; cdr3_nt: TGTGCCAGCCAGGCCGAGACAGGAACTGAAGCTTTCTTT; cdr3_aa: CASQAETGTEAFF
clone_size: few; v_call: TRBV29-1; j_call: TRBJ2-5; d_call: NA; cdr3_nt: TGCAGCGTTGGGGGGGGCTTGGGCGAGACCCAGTACTTC; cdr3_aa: CSVGGGLGETQYF
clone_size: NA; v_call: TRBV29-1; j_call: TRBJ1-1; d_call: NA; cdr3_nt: TGCAGCGTCCCTATCAGGCGAAACACTGAAGCTTTCTTT; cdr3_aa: CSVPIRRNTEAFF
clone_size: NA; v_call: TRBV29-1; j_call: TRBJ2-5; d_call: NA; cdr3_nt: TGCAGCTCCTACGGCGAGACCCAGTACTTC; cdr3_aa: CSSYGETQYF
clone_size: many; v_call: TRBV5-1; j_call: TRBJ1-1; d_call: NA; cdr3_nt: TGCGCCAGCAGCATGGGACCGCTAAACACTGAAGCTTTCTTT; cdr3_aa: CASSMGPLNTEAFF
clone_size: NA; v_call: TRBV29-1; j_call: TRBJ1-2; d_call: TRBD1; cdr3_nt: TGCAGCGTCGAGAAGCCGGGACAGGGCTATGGCTACACCTTC; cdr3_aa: CSVEKPGQGYGYTF
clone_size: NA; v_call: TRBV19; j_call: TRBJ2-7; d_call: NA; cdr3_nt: TGTGCCAGTAGTCCCTGGACAGACTCCTACGAGCAGTACTTC; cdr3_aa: CASSPWTDSYEQYF
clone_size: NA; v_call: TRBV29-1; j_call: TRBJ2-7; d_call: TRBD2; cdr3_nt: TGCAGCGTTGACCGGACTAGCGGGGGGGCCCGGGAGCAGTACTTC; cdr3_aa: CSVDRTSGGAREQYF
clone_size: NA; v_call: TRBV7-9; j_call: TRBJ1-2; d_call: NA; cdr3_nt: TGTGCCAGCAGTTTCTTCGGGTCCCGAAGACCAAACTACGGCTACACCTTC; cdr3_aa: CASSFFGSRRPNYGYTF
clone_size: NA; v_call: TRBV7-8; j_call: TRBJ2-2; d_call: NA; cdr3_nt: TGTGCCAGCGTACCAGGGGTTAACACCGGGGAGCTGTTTTTT; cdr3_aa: CASVPGVNTGELFF
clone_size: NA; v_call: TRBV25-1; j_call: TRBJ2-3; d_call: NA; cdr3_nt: TGTGCCAGCAGTGTGGACGGAAACACAGATACGCAGTATTTT; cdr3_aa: CASSVDGNTDTQYF
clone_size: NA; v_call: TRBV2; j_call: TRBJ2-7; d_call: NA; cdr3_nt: TGTGCCAGCAGCCCCCCCGCGGAGCCCGAGCAGTACTTC; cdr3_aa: CASSPPAEPEQYF